These 32 T cell receptor delta chains originate from one sample sequenced in a study of gammadelta T cells in human blood. TCRdb re-called the RT-PCR reads using CATT. The data show over 250 delta-chain clones, 35% to 60% seen once. What was sequenced was Vgamma9Vdelta2 gamma-delta T cells from infant blood. Source of these receptors: a human donor.

In the case of this clone: A far larger clone lies a single base away; this is likely a read error. The chain carries TRDV2 and TRDJ3; TRDD3 agrees at 11 bases. The CDR3 is made up of 18 amino acids. Germline CDR1 is GEAIGNYY and CDR2 is EKD. CDR3 nucleotide sequence: TGTGCCCGTGACGCTGGGGGATACAGCTCCTGGGACACCCGACAGATGTTTTTC. This gives the protein CARDAGGYSSWDTRQMFF.

This clone turned up a few times. A read error is likely here: a far larger clone is one base away. The V gene is TRDV2, the J gene TRDJ1; TRDD3 matches 7 bases. The germline V gene encodes CDR1 GEAIGNYY and CDR2 EKD. This CDR3 is built from 14 residues. V lost 3 bases and J lost 0; bases outside the gene matches: 3. Here the CDR3 reads CACDVLGYTDKLIF. DNA for the CDR3: TGTGCCTGTGACGTACTGGGGTACACCGATAAACTCATCTTT.

In the case of this clone: With a far larger clone one base away, a read error is the likely cause. The J gene call is TRDJ1, but no V gene call exists; the table's D call, TRDD3, has no DNA check behind it. The length of the CDR3 is 16 residues. CDR3 nucleotides: TGTGCCTGTGACACCGTGGGTACTGGGGGATACGGACAACACATCTTT. This gives the protein CACDTVGTGGYGQHIF.

This clone was counted a few times. It is likely a read error: a sequence one base away is far more abundant. This specimen includes other DNA sequences encoding the same CDR3. The chain is built from TRDV2 and TRDJ3, with 11 bases that match TRDD3. Germline V gene data show CDR1 as GEAIGNYY and CDR2 as EKD. This CDR3 region has 21 residues. CDR3 DNA: TGTGCCTGTGACGCGTCCTGGGGGATACCTCAAAGCTCCTGGGACACCCGACAAATGTTTTTC. It specifies CACDASWGIPQSSWDTRQMFF.

By sample fraction, this clone is hyperexpanded. Other DNA sequences within the sample encode an identical CDR3. The chain recombines TRDV2 with TRDJ3; 10 positions agree with TRDD3. Germline V gene data show CDR1 as GEAIGNYY and CDR2 as EKD. The V gene end was trimmed by 1 base and the J gene end by 0 bases; junction bases not matched to a gene: 2. This CDR3 contains 18 residues. CDR3 coding DNA: TGTGCCTGTGACACTGGGGGATACAGCTCCTGGGACACCCGACAGATGTTTTTC. Translation gives CACDTGGYSSWDTRQMFF.

A word on this clone: The translation of this DNA and the TCRdb protein of a much larger clone differ at residue 13, probably owing to a read error; the protein shown here is translated from the DNA. The J gene is TRDJ3, the V gene TRDV2, with 7 bases identical to TRDD3. TCRdb supplies no J gene; here it was assigned by aligning the nucleotide sequence to germline. The CDR3 loop spans 19 amino acids. CDR1 GEAIGNYY and CDR2 EKD come from the germline V gene. This CDR3 is CACDTAYWGNSWVTRQMFF. DNA of the CDR3: TGTGCCTGTGACACCGCTTATTGGGGGAACTCCTGGGTCACCCGACAGATGTTTTTC.

Concerning this clone: TCRdb shows a much larger clone's protein in place of this DNA's translation, and the two differ at residue 6, likely through a read error; the protein shown is translated from the DNA. The chain recombines TRDV2 with TRDJ3; 11 nucleotides line up with TRDD3. The J gene, not given by TCRdb, was assigned here from a germline match of the nucleotide sequence. The ends lost 0 bases at V and 0 bases at J; junction bases unmatched: 3. CDR3 length equals 19 residues. CDR1 is GEAIGNYY, CDR2 EKD, per germline. CDR3 nucleotides: TGTGCCTGTGACACCATACTGGGGGATAGCTCCTGGGACACCCGACAGATGTTTTTC. Its protein product is CACDTILGDSSWDTRQMFF.

About this clone itself: With a far larger clone one base away, a read error is the likely cause. J is TRDJ1 and V is TRDV2; the match to TRDD3 covers 13 bases. The J gene, absent from TCRdb, was called here by matching the DNA to germline. The CDR3 runs to 16 residues. CDR1 is GEAIGNYY, CDR2 EKD, per germline. With 1 base clipped from V and 9 bases from J, the junction kept 10 bases outside the gene matches. CDR3: CACDTVGTGGYGQLIF. The CDR3 region has the DNA TGTGCCTGTGACACAGTGGGTACTGGGGGATACGGACAACTCATCTTT.

As for this clone: This likely reflects a read error, since a far larger clone is one base away. Other nucleotide sequences from this sample produce the same CDR3. The chain couples TRDV2 to TRDJ3, with 12 bases fitting TRDD3. The J gene is not listed in TCRdb, so it was assigned here from a DNA match to germline. CDR3 length: 21 residues. Germline V gives CDR1 GEAIGNYY, CDR2 EKD. V dropped 1 base and J dropped 0; count of bases not matched to a gene: 9. CDR3 sequence reads: CACDTWSGGYGSSWDTRQMFF. CDR3 nucleotides: TGTGCCTGTGACACGTGGTCTGGGGGATACGGAAGCTCCTGGGACACCCGACAGATGTTTTTC.

This clone appeared a few times. A far larger clone is off by one base, so a read error is likely. This chain joins TRDV2 and TRDJ3; 12 nucleotides align to TRDD3. The germline gives CDR1 GEAIGNYY, CDR2 EKD. The CDR3 spans 21 residues. The chain's CDR3 is CASDTWSGGYGSSWDTRQMFF. Written as DNA, the CDR3 is TGTGCCAGTGACACGTGGTCTGGGGGATACGGGAGCTCCTGGGACACCCGACAGATGTTTTTC.

Worth noting for this clone: TCRdb records a much larger clone's protein for this DNA, with a difference at residue 4 that likely arises from a read error; the protein given is the translation of the DNA. The rearrangement joins TRDV2 to TRDJ3, with 12 bases identical to TRDD3. As TCRdb names no J gene, one was assigned here on the basis of a DNA match to germline. CDR3 length: 21 amino acids. Germline V gives CDR1 GEAIGNYY, CDR2 EKD. CDR3 sequence reads: CACNTWSGGYGSSWDTRQMFF. CDR3 bases: TGTGCCTGTAACACGTGGTCTGGGGGATACGGGAGCTCCTGGGACACCCGACAGATGTTTTTC.

Regarding this clone: The translation of this DNA and the TCRdb protein of a much larger clone differ at residue 13, probably owing to a read error; the protein shown here is translated from the DNA. This sequence joins TRDV2 and TRDJ3, with TRDD3 matching 12 bases. As TCRdb names no J gene, one was assigned here on the basis of a DNA match to germline. Germline V CDR1 and CDR2: GEAIGNYY, EKD. The CDR3 spans 21 residues. Unmatched junction bases numbered 11, after V lost 1 base and J lost 2 bases. CDR3 nucleotides: TGTGCCTGTGACACGTGGTCTGGGGGATACGGGAGCGCCTGGGACACCCGACAGATGTTTTTC. It codes for CACDTWSGGYGSAWDTRQMFF.

For this clone: Given a far larger clone just one base away, this is likely a sequencing read error. The chain recombines TRDV2 with TRDJ3; 12 positions agree with TRDD3. From germline, CDR1 is GEAIGNYY and CDR2 EKD. The CDR3 spans 21 residues. This CDR3 reads CACDAYWGIPLSSRDTRQMFF. The CDR3 DNA sequence: TGTGCCTGTGACGCGTACTGGGGGATACCCCTTAGCTCCCGGGACACCCGACAGATGTTTTTC.

By share, this clone ranks as medium-sized. This likely reflects a read error, since a far larger clone is one base away. This chain uses TRDV2 with TRDJ3, with 10 bases aligning to TRDD3. The CDR3 extends over 17 amino acids. V was clipped by 5 bases and J by 2 bases; unmatched bases: 5. Germline CDR1 GEAIGNYY, CDR2 EKD. CDR3 protein: CACVPLGDPWDTRQMFF. Here the CDR3 DNA reads TGTGCCTGTGTCCCACTGGGGGATCCCTGGGACACCCGACAGATGTTTTTC.

This clone has just a few counts. TCRdb's listed protein matches a much larger clone and diverges from this DNA's translation at residue 14, likely through a read error; the protein shown comes from the DNA. This rearrangement joins TRDV2 to TRDJ3, with 12 positions matching TRDD3. The CDR3 totals 21 residues. Germline V gives CDR1 GEAIGNYY, CDR2 EKD. For the CDR3, the DNA is TGTGCCTGTGACGCGTACTGGGGGATACCCCTTAGCTCCTGTGACACCCGACAGATGTTTTTC. Translation gives CACDAYWGIPLSSCDTRQMFF.

A remark on this clone: This likely traces to a read error, being one base from a far larger clone. The sample has other DNA sequences that encode this CDR3 too. V gene TRDV2 combines with J gene TRDJ3, with 11 bases lining up with TRDD3. The germline V gene has CDR1 GEAIGNYY and CDR2 EKD. Trimming cost V 3 bases and J 0 bases; bases outside gene matches: 12. The CDR3 runs 21 residues. The CDR3, as DNA: TGTGCCTGTGACGCGTCCTGGGGGATACCCCAAAGCTCCTGGGACACCCGACAGATGTTTTTC. Its protein is CACDASWGIPQSSWDTRQMFF.

About this clone: With a far larger clone one base away, a read error is the likely cause. This chain joins TRDV2 and TRDJ1, with 9 nucleotides matching TRDD3. The germline V gene has CDR1 GEAIGNYY and CDR2 EKD. The CDR3 runs to 14 residues. CDR3 sequence reads: CACDVLGDTDKRIF. In nucleotides, the CDR3 is TGTGCCTGTGACGTACTGGGGGACACCGATAAACGCATCTTT.

This clone has only a few counts. Given a far larger clone just one base away, this is likely a sequencing read error. The same CDR3 is also encoded by other DNA sequences in this sample. The J gene is TRDJ3, the V gene TRDV2; 11 nucleotides match TRDD3. Germline V lookup: CDR1 GEAIGNYY, CDR2 EKD. CDR3 size: 19 residues. The CDR3 is CACDTVLGDTSWDTRQMFF. CDR3 DNA sequence: TGTGCCTGTGACACCGTCCTGGGGGATACCTCCTGGGACACCCGGCAGATGTTTTTC.

This clone was seen more than once but under ten times. TCRdb lists the protein of a much larger clone for this DNA, which differs at residue 13, so this is likely a read error; the protein given here is translated from the DNA itself. The rearrangement uses TRDV2 and TRDJ3, with TRDD3 identical over 12 bases. The V and J ends lost 3 bases and 2 bases, in that order; junction bases with no gene match: 13. Germline lookup yields CDR1 GEAIGNYY and CDR2 EKD. The CDR3 totals 21 residues. DNA of the CDR3: TGTGCCTGTGACGCGTACTGGGGGATACCCCTTAGCGCCTGGGACACCCGACAGATGTTTTTC. This translates into CACDAYWGIPLSAWDTRQMFF.

In regard to this clone: The sample holds other DNA sequences that translate to the same CDR3. The rearrangement joins TRDV2 to TRDJ3, with 9 bases fitting TRDD3. TCRdb offers no J gene call, so here the DNA was matched to germline to obtain one. The V gene's germline CDR1 is GEAIGNYY and CDR2 EKD. The junction had 5 bases not matched to a gene; V was cut back by 3 bases and J by 0 bases. This CDR3 comprises 18 residues. Written as DNA, the CDR3 is TGTGCCTGTGACGTACTGGGGGACACCTCCTGGGACACCCGACAGATGTTTTTC. Protein sequence: CACDVLGDTSWDTRQMFF.

A remark on this clone: TCRdb's entry gives the protein of a much larger clone, which mismatches this DNA's translation at residue 11, likely from a read error; the protein reported here is translated from the DNA. The gene calls are TRDV2 and TRDJ3, with 12 bases aligning to TRDD3. TCRdb carries no J gene annotation; the J gene was assigned here by matching the DNA with germline. Trimming removed 1 base from V and 0 bases from J; junction bases left unmatched: 9. The CDR3 consists of 21 residues. The germline CDR1 and CDR2 sequences are GEAIGNYY and EKD. The CDR3 bases are TGTGCCTGTGACACGTGGTCTGGGGGATACGTGAGCTCCTGGGACACCCGACAGATGTTTTTC. Residues: CACDTWSGGYVSSWDTRQMFF.

This clone was seen a handful of times. TCRdb records a much larger clone's protein for this DNA, with a difference at residue 5 that likely arises from a read error; the protein given is the translation of the DNA. The chain couples TRDV2 to TRDJ3, with 8 bases that match TRDD3. Germline CDR1 reads GEAIGNYY; CDR2 reads EKD. This CDR3 spans 17 amino acids. J was trimmed by 0 bases and V by 3 bases; bases with no gene match: 3. The CDR3 region is CACDPWGSSWDTRQMFF. CDR3 nucleotides: TGTGCCTGTGACCCCTGGGGGAGCTCCTGGGACACCCGACAGATGTTTTTC.

On this clone itself: TCRdb pairs this DNA with a much larger clone's protein that differs at residue 11, likely a read error; the protein shown was translated from the DNA. The rearrangement uses TRDV2 and TRDJ3; 11 nucleotides match TRDD3. The J gene was missing in TCRdb and was found by matching the end of the DNA to germline. The germline V gene has CDR1 GEAIGNYY and CDR2 EKD. The CDR3 is 21 residues long. V lost 3 bases and J lost 0; bases outside the gene matches: 12. As DNA, the CDR3 is TGTGCCTGTGACGCGTCCTGGGGGATACCTCACAGCTCCTGGGACACCCGACAGATGTTTTTC. Residues: CACDASWGIPHSSWDTRQMFF.

This clone has just a few counts. This chain connects TRDV2 to TRDJ3; TRDD3 matches 9 bases. The V gene's germline CDR1 is GEAIGNYY and CDR2 EKD. This CDR3 region has 18 residues. V shed 3 bases, J shed 0 bases, and the junction held 5 bases outside the gene matches. The DNA of the CDR3 is TGTGCCTGTGACGCGTACTGGGGGAGCTCCTGGGACACCCGACAGATGTTTTTC. It is translated as CACDAYWGSSWDTRQMFF.

On this clone itself: A far larger clone is only one base removed, so a read error is likely. Other nucleotide sequences in the sample specify the same CDR3. The rearrangement joins TRDV2 to TRDJ3, with 9 bases fitting TRDD3. J was trimmed by 0 bases and V by 1 base; bases with no gene match: 3. The CDR3 is made up of 18 amino acids. Per the germline V gene, CDR1 is GEAIGNYY and CDR2 is EKD. DNA for the CDR3: TGTGCCTGTGACACGGGGGGATACAGCTCCTGGGACACCCGACAGATGTTTTTC. Translating gives CACDTGGYSSWDTRQMFF.

Turning to this clone: TCRdb lists the protein of a much larger clone for this DNA, which differs at residue 5, so this is likely a read error; the protein given here is translated from the DNA itself. V is TRDV2 and J is TRDJ3, with 11 bases identical to TRDD3. There are 19 residues in the CDR3. CDR1 is GEAIGNYY and CDR2 is EKD in the germline V gene. The V gene end was trimmed by 3 bases and the J gene end by 0 bases; junction bases not matched to a gene: 6. The CDR3 here is CACDSVLGDSSWDTRQMFF. Here the CDR3 DNA reads TGTGCCTGTGACTCCGTACTGGGGGATAGCTCCTGGGACACCCGACAGATGTTTTTC.

The rearrangement joins TRDV1 to TRDJ1; 11 bases line up with TRDD3. The J gene was not available in TCRdb and was assigned here by matching the DNA to germline segments. V shed 2 bases and J 0 bases; nucleotides not matched to a gene: 17. CDR3 length: 21 residues. From germline, CDR1 is TSWWSYY and CDR2 QGS. This CDR3 reads CALGELSWTYWGIGHTDKLIF. The CDR3 nucleotides read TGTGCTCTTGGGGAATTGAGTTGGACGTACTGGGGGATAGGGCACACCGATAAACTCATCTTT.

This clone occurred once. A far larger clone is only one base removed, so a read error is likely. Additional DNA sequences in this sample encode the identical CDR3. V usage is TRDV2 and J usage is TRDJ3; 8 bases align to TRDD3. TCRdb carries no J gene annotation; the J gene was assigned here by matching the DNA with germline. V shed 0 bases and J 0 bases; nucleotides not matched to a gene: 6. The CDR3 has 19 residues. Germline lookup yields CDR1 GEAIGNYY and CDR2 EKD. The CDR3 sequence is CACDTVLGDTSWDTRQMFF. The CDR3 DNA reads TGTGCCTGTGACACCGTCCTGGGGGACACCTCCTGGGACACCCGACAGATGTTTTTC.

As concerns this clone: A far more abundant clone sits one base away, making this likely a read error. V is TRDV2 and J is TRDJ3; the match to TRDD3 covers 10 bases. Germline matching of the DNA provided the J gene here, since TCRdb leaves it blank. The CDR3 spans 18 residues. Germline-derived CDR1 and CDR2 are GEAIGNYY and EKD. In nucleotides, the CDR3 is TGTGCCTGTGACACTGGGGGATACAGCTCCTGGGACACCCGACTGATGTTTTTC. It is translated as CACDTGGYSSWDTRLMFF.

Points on this clone: TCRdb has a much larger clone's protein, which differs at residue 9 from the translation of this DNA, likely because of a read error; what is shown is the protein translated from the DNA. V gene TRDV2 combines with J gene TRDJ3; D gene uncertain. TCRdb lists no J gene, so it was determined here by aligning the DNA to germline. The V and J ends lost 0 bases and 0 bases respectively, with 14 bases between them. Germline CDR1 is GEAIGNYY and CDR2 is EKD. The CDR3 length is 19 residues. The CDR3 sequence: CACDTAYWWNSWDTRQMFF. CDR3 in DNA: TGTGCCTGTGACACCGCTTATTGGTGGAACTCCTGGGACACCCGACAGATGTTTTTC.

The sample holds a few counts of this clone. This likely reflects a read error, since a far larger clone is one base away. The same CDR3 arises from other DNA sequences in this sample as well. V is TRDV2 and J is TRDJ3; 12 bases map to TRDD3. The germline V gene encodes CDR1 GEAIGNYY and CDR2 EKD. This CDR3 spans 21 amino acids. The ends lost 1 base at V and 0 bases at J; junction bases unmatched: 9. CDR3 sequence reads: CACDTWSGGYGSSWDTRQMFF. DNA for the CDR3: TGTGCCTGTGACACATGGTCTGGGGGATACGGGAGCTCCTGGGACACCCGACAGATGTTTTTC.

As to this clone: The protein given by TCRdb reflects a much larger clone and differs at residue 18 from this DNA's translation, likely from a read error; the protein shown is the DNA's translation. This chain links TRDV2 with TRDJ3; 12 bases are shared with TRDD3. TCRdb carries no J gene annotation; the J gene was assigned here by matching the DNA with germline. The CDR3 contains 21 residues. In germline, CDR1 is GEAIGNYY, CDR2 EKD. CDR3 protein: CACDTWSGGYGSSWDTRKMFF. The CDR3 nucleotides are TGTGCCTGTGACACGTGGTCTGGGGGATACGGGAGCTCCTGGGACACCCGAAAGATGTTTTTC.